This entry concerns a single T cell receptor (beta chain). Its antigen is currently unknown. Extracted RNA was reverse transcribed into cDNA, the sequencing template. Libraries were prepared by immunoSEQ multiplex PCR; TCRdb keeps only in-frame clonotypes and omits some of them. The repertoire holds roughly 190,000 clones, with roughly 66% as singletons. These data belong to a study of CD8+ T cells in alopecia areata. Study-wide context: Severity in treated patients was scored by percentage of scalp area affected. The study's findings and limits: The study found TCR sharing across patients less clear than in mice, possibly for HLA reasons.

The CDR3 sequence is 18 residues long. Germline V gives CDR1 MNHEY, CDR2 SMNVEV (reference sequence). V lost 3 bases, J lost 4 bases, and 14 bases stayed unmatched. Treatment specified: oral pan-JAK inhibitor, 5-10 mg twice daily. The material was CD4+ T cells sorted from blood, obtained at week 24, from a patient treated with tofacitinib. The rearrangement links TRBV27 to TRBJ1-2; TRBD1 matches at 10 bases. The TCR comes from a human donor with alopecia areata. The CDR3 coding sequence is TGTGCCAGCAGTTTCGCGTCCCGGGACAGGGGTAGGAGCTATGGCTACACCTTC. It encodes CASSFASRDRGRSYGYTF.